This is a list of T cell receptor beta chains from one sample in a study of blood T cells in healthy people across ages. TCRdb processed the 5' RACE reads anew with MiXCR; each CDR3 protein has one entry. Of hundreds of thousands of distinct CDR3 sequences in the sample, less than 60% were seen once. Sequenced: blood. Source of these receptors: a man aged 80 or over in good health. The conserved cysteine and the conserved F or W are not part of the CDR3 here.

v_gene	CDR3aa
TRBV6-5	ASSYPPSPRTGNTEAF
TRBV7-2	ASSYPPGQAYNEQF
TRBV20-1	SGLTGGQGEQY
TRBV6-5	ASSRHGTGTQSPLH
TRBV4-1	ASSQDFQLAYEQY
TRBV5-1	ASSLLGPNTGELF
TRBV20-1	SARAGAASADEQY
TRBV5-1	ASSFQSSTTGRQETQY
TRBV5-1	ASSLGLLGTNTGELF
TRBV12-3/TRBV12-4	ASSNYVNTEAF
TRBV4-3	ASSQDGVSGRTTDTQY
TRBV20-1	SARTVMDNEQF
TRBV20-1	SASQVTEAF
TRBV20-1	SASTGQGKTEAF
TRBV27	ASSLSRQGGAYGYT
TRBV7-2	ASRKQTGLNTEAF
TRBV7-9	ASSLAGMGTEAF
TRBV7-2	ASSLRTSGRSEQY
TRBV10-3	ARIRQATAQF
TRBV7-2	ASSLAAGGRLNTQY
TRBV29-1	SVDYLGETQY
TRBV2	ASSDGRTPYNEQF
TRBV6-6	ASSYRTGGQTDTQY
TRBV27	ASRLVGIYNEQF
TRBV2	ASSERGPTEAF
TRBV6-2/TRBV6-3	ASSYGGGGNYGYT
TRBV6-5	ASSYGRTPKPYEQY
TRBV14	ASSERSGLAISGANVLT
TRBV29-1	SVSSGTGEDQPQH
TRBV5-1	ASRTRDGVHEQF
TRBV2	ASSEASRGYGYT
TRBV3-1	ASSGTSGANVLT
TRBV29-1	SVAVGSGTDTQY
TRBV9	ASSVVGSTEAF
TRBV28	ASSASASPLH
TRBV6-5	ASGKQGMNTGELF
TRBV29-1	SVEGGARGEKLF
TRBV20-1	SATRTGVNNSPLH
TRBV4-3	ASSQEDSPNYGYT
TRBV7-2	ASSFIAGPSYEQY
TRBV5-1	ASGSGSFTARGYT
TRBV7-9	ASSPPGQNYNEQF
TRBV20-1	SAPMTSGLYNEQF
TRBV10-3	AISEGVPDTQY
TRBV5-1	ASSLASGGETQY
TRBV25-1	ASSDPLQPAGLGNEQF
TRBV20-1	SAAAGGGETQY
TRBV10-3	AISGGIRDGYT
TRBV24-1	ATSDTTGTGYKTQY
TRBV7-2	ASSPGPENTEAF
TRBV7-2	ASSWRDSRYEQY